Presented here are 23 T cell receptor beta chains from one specimen sequenced in a study of blood T cell repertoires in COVID-19. Some clones are missing from TCRdb's copy, which holds only in-frame ones; the method was immunoSEQ multiplex PCR. The sample shows a few hundred thousand clones, approximately 90% of them seen only once. Sequenced sample: peripheral blood. The source is a man in his sixties who had recovered from COVID-19.

The chain employs TRBV6-1 and TRBJ2-3, with TRBD2 identical over 14 bases. The V gene end was trimmed by 4 bases and the J gene end by 10 bases; junction bases not matched to a gene: 10. In germline, CDR1 is MNHNS, CDR2 SASEGT. This CDR3 has 16 amino acids. The DNA of the CDR3 is TGTGCCAGCAGTGGTGGACTAGCGGGAGGACCTGGGGCGCAGTATTTT. Translated, it gives CASSGGLAGGPGAQYF.

This sequence joins TRBV7-8 and TRBJ1-6, with D maybe TRBD1 (6 bases). The V end was cut by 2 bases, the J end by 7 bases, with 21 bases between. The CDR3 loop spans 18 amino acids. Germline V gene lookup returns CDR1 SGHVS and CDR2 FQNEAQ. The DNA of the CDR3 is TGTGCCAGCAGCTTATTTACCGCAGGGGTCATTAAGAATTCACCCCTCCACTTT. Its protein product is CASSLFTAGVIKNSPLHF.

The rearrangement uses TRBV5-4 and TRBJ2-5; 7 positions agree with TRBD1. CDR3 length: 14 residues. CDR1 is SGHNT, CDR2 YYREEE, per germline (reference sequence). J was trimmed by 3 bases and V by 1 base; bases with no gene match: 3. The CDR3, as DNA: TGTGCCAGCAGCTTGACAGGGGTGGAAGAGACCCAGTACTTC. Its protein is CASSLTGVEETQYF.

V and J are TRBV4-2 and TRBJ2-1; D not resolved. The CDR3 contains 15 residues. V was pared by 6 bases and J by 8 bases, with 20 bases between. Germline CDR1 is LGHNA and CDR2 is YNFKEQ. The CDR3 here is CASRLTTMRPDEQFF. CDR3 coding DNA: TGTGCCAGCAGATTGACAACCATGCGTCCGGATGAGCAGTTCTTC.

This clone was seen a few times. J is TRBJ1-5 and V is TRBV6-5; a possible D gene is TRBD1 (5 bases). This CDR3 has 14 residues. Trimming removed 6 bases from V and 7 bases from J, with 16 bases in between. Looked up from germline, CDR1 is MNHEY and CDR2 is SVGAGI. The CDR3 DNA sequence: TGTGCCAGCAGATACGGGGCCGGAGACCAGCCCCAGCATTTT. Translation: CASRYGAGDQPQHF.

The rearrangement joins TRBV13 to TRBJ2-7, with a possible D match to TRBD1 (6 bases). Germline V CDR1 and CDR2: PRHDT, FYEKMQ (reference sequence). CDR3 length: 15 residues. With 5 bases removed from V and 0 bases from J, the gap between germline ends came to 14 bases. CDR3 in DNA: TGTGCCAGCAGCCCGCGGACAGCTAACTCCTACGAGCAGTACTTC. It codes for CASSPRTANSYEQYF.

The V call is TRBV11-2, the J call TRBJ2-1; 11 bases align to TRBD1. J lost 9 bases, V lost 5 bases, and 3 bases had no gene match. This CDR3 is 13 amino acids long. Germline CDR1 SGHAT, CDR2 FQNNGV. CDR3 nucleotides: TGTGCCAGCAGCCGGGACAGGGGGAGTGAGCAGTTCTTC. This codes for CASSRDRGSEQFF.

This chain joins TRBV30 and TRBJ1-2; 7 bases map to TRBD1. Losses at the gene ends were 2 bases for V and 10 bases for J; bases not matched to a gene: 4. There are 11 residues in the CDR3. Germline loops: CDR1 GTSNPN, CDR2 SVGIG (reference sequence). The CDR3 sequence: CAWSTTGVYTF. Here the CDR3 DNA reads TGTGCCTGGAGTACTACAGGGGTCTACACCTTC.

The CDR3 nucleotides read TGTGCCATCAGTGAGCCGGCGACAGGGGGAGGCTATGGCTACACCTTC. Encoded protein: CAISEPATGGGYGYTF. This sequence joins TRBV10-3 and TRBJ1-2; 9 bases fit TRBD1. This CDR3 is 16 amino acids long. With V trimmed by 2 bases and J by 4 bases, 8 bases remained unmatched. CDR1 is ENHRY and CDR2 is SYGVKD in the germline V gene.

The chain has TRBV7-2 and TRBJ1-2, with D maybe TRBD1 (5 bases). CDR3 length equals 18 residues. Germline V gives CDR1 SGHTA, CDR2 FQGNSA. The V gene lost 1 base and the J gene lost 4 bases, with 22 bases spanning the gap. For the CDR3, the DNA is TGTGCCAGCAGCTTAGGGTGGGGGAAGGACGGGAGTAGCTATGGCTACACCTTC. As protein: CASSLGWGKDGSSYGYTF.

This chain links TRBV6-5 with TRBJ1-2; no clear D gene. The V gene's germline CDR1 is MNHEY and CDR2 SVGAGI. This CDR3 region has 16 residues. Trimming left V 2 bases short and J 5 bases short, with 18 bases between. The CDR3: CASSYPRGQAGYGYTF. CDR3 DNA: TGTGCCAGCAGTTACCCCCGGGGTCAGGCTGGTTATGGCTACACCTTC.

This sequence joins TRBV5-6 and TRBJ2-2, with D tentatively TRBD1 (6 bases). Trimming took 4 bases from V and 6 from J, leaving 19 bases between them. Germline CDR1 is SGHDT and CDR2 is YYEEEE. The CDR3 runs to 16 residues. The CDR3 DNA is TGTGCCAGCAGCCAGGGGTACCACCTCAAGCCCGGGGAGCTGTTTTTT. Encoded protein: CASSQGYHLKPGELFF.

This sequence joins TRBV6-4 and TRBJ1-1; the match to TRBD1 covers 7 bases. The J segment lost 8 bases and the V segment lost 6 bases, leaving 9 bases of the junction unmatched. CDR3 length equals 13 residues. Germline V lookup: CDR1 MRHNA, CDR2 SNTAGT. The CDR3 coding sequence is TGTGCCAGCAGGACAGCAGGGGGACAAGAAGCTTTCTTT. Translated, it gives CASRTAGGQEAFF.

This rearrangement joins TRBV10-2 to TRBJ2-7; 7 bases line up with TRBD1. V was pared by 5 bases and J by 4 bases, with 14 bases of the junction left unmatched. Germline V lookup: CDR1 WSHSY, CDR2 SAAADI. This CDR3 is 16 amino acids long. As DNA, the CDR3 is TGCGCCAGCAGTCCACCCACCGGGACAGTGGTTTACGAGCAGTACTTC. Encoded protein: CASSPPTGTVVYEQYF.

The chain is built from TRBV6-1 and TRBJ2-1; 8 bases are a match to TRBD1. The CDR3 length is 17 residues. With 1 base clipped from V and 0 bases from J, the junction kept 5 bases outside the gene matches. Germline CDR1 is MNHNS and CDR2 is SASEGT. CDR3 sequence (DNA): TGTGCCAGCAGTGAAGTGACAGGGGTGGACTCCTACAATGAGCAGTTCTTC. Its protein product is CASSEVTGVDSYNEQFF.

The chain combines TRBV28 with TRBJ2-7, with 7 bases lining up with TRBD1. The CDR3 is 15 amino acids. V shed 3 bases and J 3 bases; nucleotides not matched to a gene: 8. The germline V gene encodes CDR1 MDHEN and CDR2 SYDVKM. The DNA of the CDR3 is TGTGCCAGCAGTTTGGCAACAGGGGTGGGCTACGAGCAGTACTTC. Amino acids: CASSLATGVGYEQYF.

The CDR3: CAWSDGTAATNEKLFF. The CDR3 coding sequence is TGTGCCTGGAGTGACGGGACAGCTGCAACTAATGAAAAACTGTTTTTT. This chain uses TRBV30 with TRBJ1-4; TRBD1 matches 7 bases. The CDR3 has 16 residues. With 1 base clipped from V and 0 bases from J, the junction kept 5 bases outside the gene matches. Germline CDR1 reads GTSNPN; CDR2 reads SVGIG (reference sequence).

The J gene is TRBJ2-2, the V gene TRBV6-5, with 8 bases aligning to TRBD2. The CDR3 is 12 amino acids. Germline loops: CDR1 MNHEY, CDR2 SVGAGI. V lost 5 bases to trimming and J lost 7 bases; unmatched junction nucleotides: 0. In DNA, the CDR3 is TGTGCCAGCAGTCGGGGGGGCGGGGAGCTGTTTTTT. Translation: CASSRGGGELFF.

V and J are TRBV28 and TRBJ2-1, with 7 bases fitting TRBD1. The CDR3 has 12 residues. Losses at the gene ends were 8 bases for V and 8 bases for J; bases not matched to a gene: 6. CDR1 and CDR2 from the germline V gene are MDHEN and SYDVKM. CDR3 region: CASGRGGHEQFF. The CDR3 DNA reads as TGTGCCAGCGGTAGAGGGGGCCATGAGCAGTTCTTC. Together with reference TRBV28 and TRBJ2-1, the CDR3 gives the full variable domain: DVKVTQSSRYLVKRTGEKVFLECVQDMDHENMFWYRQDPGLGLRLIYFSYDVKMKEKGDIPEGYSVSREKKERFSLILESASTNQTSMYLCASGRGGHEQFFGPGTRLTVL.

The chain uses TRBV30 and TRBJ1-2; D possibly corresponds to TRBD1 (6 bases). Between the trimmed V and J ends, which lost 1 base and 1 base, there was a span of 19 bases. CDR1 is GTSNPN and CDR2 is SVGIG in the germline V gene (reference sequence). The CDR3 has 17 residues. The CDR3 bases are TGTGCCTGGAGTGGTGGGGCGACAGGTCATGGTAACTATGGCTACACCTTC. Its protein is CAWSGGATGHGNYGYTF.

The rearrangement uses TRBV24-1 and TRBJ2-1; possible D gene TRBD1, 6 bases. The CDR3 covers 17 residues. The V end lost 6 bases, the J end lost 6 bases, and 23 bases lay between the germline ends. Germline values: CDR1 KGHDR, CDR2 SFDVKD. The CDR3 region has the DNA TGTGCCACCAGTCCCCCCCAGGGGCAGGGGAATAGCAATGAGCAGTTCTTC. Encoded protein: CATSPPQGQGNSNEQFF.

This clone was detected only a few times. The chain is built from TRBV12-5 and TRBJ1-5; no firm D call. The CDR3 runs to 13 residues. The germline V gene has CDR1 LGHNT and CDR2 FRNRAP. Trimming shortened V by 2 bases and J by 1 base, and 3 bases separated the two germline ends. In DNA form, the CDR3 reads TGTGCTAGTGGTTTGCGGAGCAATCAGCCCCAGCATTTT. Translating gives CASGLRSNQPQHF.

This clone appeared once. This rearrangement joins TRBV5-1 to TRBJ2-4; 7 bases line up with TRBD1. V lost 0 bases, J lost 1 base, and 4 bases stayed unmatched. The V gene's germline CDR1 is SGHRS and CDR2 YFSETQ. There are 16 residues in the CDR3. Here the CDR3 reads CASSLDTGAAKNIQYF. The CDR3 DNA follows: TGCGCCAGCAGCTTGGATACAGGGGCGGCCAAAAACATTCAGTACTTC.